This T cell receptor (beta chain) was sequenced during a study of shared clonotypes between healthy human individuals. Overall study findings and caveats: Sequencing depth was predicted to influence how clonotypes are shared among donors.

Regarding this clone: Its antigen remains unknown.

Donors, without exception, were Caucasian adults residing in Nashville, Tennessee. A CD45RA-negative memory subset and a CD45RA+ naive subset were separated from the CD4+ cells. Sequencing used immunoSEQ multiplex PCR; TCRdb keeps in-frame clones, though not all of them. The repertoire has fewer than 2.5 million clones, 80% to 95% of them found once; the top ten carry about 0.39%. This CDR3 is 14 amino acids long. V gave up 2 bases and J gave up 0 bases, with 8 bases separating them. Germline values: CDR1 SGHVS, CDR2 FQNEAQ. The chain recombines TRBV7-8 with TRBJ2-7; TRBD1 is a possible D gene (5 bases). The sample taken for sequencing was naive CD4+ T cells from PBMCs. Subset in this sample: CD45RA+ positively selected. The TCR originated in a young man in good health. Some clones in this sample may be carry-over from other donors' samples. The CDR3 nucleotides are TGTGCCAGCAGCTTAATCAGGGCCTCCTACGAGCAGTACTTC. Amino acid sequence: CASSLIRASYEQYF.